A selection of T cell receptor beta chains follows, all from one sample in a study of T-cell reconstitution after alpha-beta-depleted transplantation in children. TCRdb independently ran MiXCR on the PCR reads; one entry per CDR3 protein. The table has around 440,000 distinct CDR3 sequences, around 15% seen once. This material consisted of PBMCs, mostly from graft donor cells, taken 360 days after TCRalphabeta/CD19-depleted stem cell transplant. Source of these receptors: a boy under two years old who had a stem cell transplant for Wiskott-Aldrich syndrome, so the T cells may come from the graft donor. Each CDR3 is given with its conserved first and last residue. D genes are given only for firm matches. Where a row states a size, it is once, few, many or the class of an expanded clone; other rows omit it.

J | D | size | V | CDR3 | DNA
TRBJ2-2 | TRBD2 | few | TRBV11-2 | CASSSRLAGVGELFF | TGTGCCAGCAGCTCTCGACTAGCGGGAGTCGGGGAGCTGTTTTTT
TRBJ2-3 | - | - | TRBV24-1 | CATSDLTTDTQYF | TGTGCCACCAGTGATTTAACCACAGATACGCAGTATTTT
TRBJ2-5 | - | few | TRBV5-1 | CASSWAGRKTQYF | TGCGCCAGCAGCTGGGCAGGGAGGAAGACCCAGTACTTC
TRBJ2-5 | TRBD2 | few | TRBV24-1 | CATSGGLAGGQETQYF | TGTGCCACCAGTGGCGGACTAGCGGGGGGGCAAGAGACCCAGTACTTC
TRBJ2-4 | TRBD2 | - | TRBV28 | CASSPGLAGGRDF | TGTGCCAGCAGTCCGGGACTAGCGGGGGGCAGGGACTTC
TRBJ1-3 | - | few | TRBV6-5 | CASSYKNGISGNTIYF | TGTGCCAGCAGTTACAAAAATGGGATTTCTGGAAACACCATATATTTT
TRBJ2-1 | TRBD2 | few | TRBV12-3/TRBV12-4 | CASFPASGRAWSYNEQFF | TGTGCCAGTTTCCCCGCTAGCGGGAGGGCTTGGTCCTACAATGAGCAGTTCTTC
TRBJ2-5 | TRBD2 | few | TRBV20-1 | CSGRTSGGETQYF | TGCAGTGGGCGGACTAGCGGGGGAGAGACCCAGTACTTC
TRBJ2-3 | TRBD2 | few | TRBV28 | CASSPYLSGGIIDTQYF | TGTGCCAGCAGTCCCTACCTAAGCGGGGGGATTATAGATACGCAGTATTTT
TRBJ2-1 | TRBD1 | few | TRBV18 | CASSPGPGQGLYNEQFF | TGTGCCAGCTCACCGGGACCGGGACAGGGCCTCTACAATGAGCAGTTCTTC
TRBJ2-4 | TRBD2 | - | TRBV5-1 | CASGEREDIQYF | TGCGCCAGCGGAGAGCGGGAAGACATTCAGTACTTC
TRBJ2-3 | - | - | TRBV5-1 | CASSPRVGGTDTQYF | TGCGCCAGCAGCCCCAGGGTAGGGGGCACAGATACGCAGTATTTT
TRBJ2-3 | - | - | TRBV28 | CASSPNGGATGLDTQYF | TGTGCCAGCAGTCCTAACGGAGGGGCAACGGGACTCGATACGCAGTATTTT
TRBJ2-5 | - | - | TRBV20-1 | CSVFGGQETQYF | TGCAGTGTGTTCGGAGGGCAAGAGACCCAGTACTTC
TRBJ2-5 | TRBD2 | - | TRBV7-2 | CASSRLAGKETQYF | TGTGCCAGCAGCCGACTAGCGGGTAAAGAGACCCAGTACTTC
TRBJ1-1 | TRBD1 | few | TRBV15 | CATSLTLTGVNTEAFF | TGTGCCACCAGCCTTACCTTAACAGGGGTTAACACTGAAGCTTTCTTT
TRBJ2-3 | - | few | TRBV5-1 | CASSLAVAMSTDTQYF | TGCGCCAGCAGCTTGGCCGTAGCTATGAGCACAGATACGCAGTATTTT
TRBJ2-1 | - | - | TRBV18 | CASSPSIHNEQFF | TGTGCCAGCTCACCCTCTATTCACAATGAGCAGTTCTTC
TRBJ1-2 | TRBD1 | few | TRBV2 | CASSERGLPVYGYTF | TGTGCCAGCAGTGAAAGGGGGCTGCCCGTCTATGGCTACACCTTC
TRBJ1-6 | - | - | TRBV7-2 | CASSLTPKGSPLHF | TGTGCCAGCAGCTTAACCCCAAAGGGTTCACCCCTCCACTTT
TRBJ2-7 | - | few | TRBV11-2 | CASSLDLGGLSSYEQYF | TGTGCCAGCAGCTTAGATTTAGGTGGTCTAAGCTCCTACGAGCAGTACTTC
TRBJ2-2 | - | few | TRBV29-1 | CSVSRVNTGELFF | TGCAGCGTTAGCAGGGTGAACACCGGGGAGCTGTTTTTT
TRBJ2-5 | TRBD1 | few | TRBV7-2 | CASTRGQGVETQYF | TGTGCCAGCACCCGGGGACAGGGAGTAGAGACCCAGTACTTC
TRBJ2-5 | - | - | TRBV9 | CASSPSAGRGETQYF | TGTGCCAGCAGCCCCTCTGCGGGGAGAGGAGAGACCCAGTACTTC
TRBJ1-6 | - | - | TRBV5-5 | CASSLGGVRHRFLSPLHF | TGTGCCAGCAGCTTGGGAGGAGTGCGGCACCGTTTTCTTTCACCCCTCCACTTT
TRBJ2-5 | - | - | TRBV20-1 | CSARVGRGTGSHQETQYF | TGCAGTGCTAGAGTGGGGAGGGGCACAGGGTCCCATCAAGAGACCCAGTACTTC
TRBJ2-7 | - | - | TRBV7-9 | CASGTWRGYLYEQYF | TGTGCCAGCGGGACCTGGAGGGGCTACCTCTACGAGCAGTACTTC
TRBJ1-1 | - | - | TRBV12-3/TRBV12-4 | CASSRGWYTEAFF | TGTGCCAGCAGTCGGGGGTGGTATACTGAAGCTTTCTTT
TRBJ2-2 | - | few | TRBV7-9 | CASSVHRVGELFF | TGTGCCAGCAGCGTCCACAGGGTCGGGGAGCTGTTTTTT
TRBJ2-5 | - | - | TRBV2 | CASSARWDQYF | TGTGCCAGCAGTGCCCGTTGGGACCAGTACTTC
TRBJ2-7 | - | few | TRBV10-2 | CASTRSRVTVYEQYF | TGCGCCAGCACCCGCTCTAGGGTAACCGTCTACGAGCAGTACTTC
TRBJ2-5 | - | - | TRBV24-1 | CATSDSTETQYF | TGTGCCACCAGTGATTCGACAGAGACCCAGTACTTC
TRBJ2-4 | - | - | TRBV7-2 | CASSLGVLPRENIQYF | TGTGCCAGCAGCTTAGGGGTTCTCCCGCGGGAAAACATTCAGTACTTC
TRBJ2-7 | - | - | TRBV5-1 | CASSLEEGYEQYF | TGCGCCAGCAGCTTGGAGGAGGGGTACGAGCAGTACTTC
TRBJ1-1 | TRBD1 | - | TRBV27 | CASSPNRGMNTEAFF | TGTGCCAGCAGTCCGAACAGGGGAATGAACACTGAAGCTTTCTTT